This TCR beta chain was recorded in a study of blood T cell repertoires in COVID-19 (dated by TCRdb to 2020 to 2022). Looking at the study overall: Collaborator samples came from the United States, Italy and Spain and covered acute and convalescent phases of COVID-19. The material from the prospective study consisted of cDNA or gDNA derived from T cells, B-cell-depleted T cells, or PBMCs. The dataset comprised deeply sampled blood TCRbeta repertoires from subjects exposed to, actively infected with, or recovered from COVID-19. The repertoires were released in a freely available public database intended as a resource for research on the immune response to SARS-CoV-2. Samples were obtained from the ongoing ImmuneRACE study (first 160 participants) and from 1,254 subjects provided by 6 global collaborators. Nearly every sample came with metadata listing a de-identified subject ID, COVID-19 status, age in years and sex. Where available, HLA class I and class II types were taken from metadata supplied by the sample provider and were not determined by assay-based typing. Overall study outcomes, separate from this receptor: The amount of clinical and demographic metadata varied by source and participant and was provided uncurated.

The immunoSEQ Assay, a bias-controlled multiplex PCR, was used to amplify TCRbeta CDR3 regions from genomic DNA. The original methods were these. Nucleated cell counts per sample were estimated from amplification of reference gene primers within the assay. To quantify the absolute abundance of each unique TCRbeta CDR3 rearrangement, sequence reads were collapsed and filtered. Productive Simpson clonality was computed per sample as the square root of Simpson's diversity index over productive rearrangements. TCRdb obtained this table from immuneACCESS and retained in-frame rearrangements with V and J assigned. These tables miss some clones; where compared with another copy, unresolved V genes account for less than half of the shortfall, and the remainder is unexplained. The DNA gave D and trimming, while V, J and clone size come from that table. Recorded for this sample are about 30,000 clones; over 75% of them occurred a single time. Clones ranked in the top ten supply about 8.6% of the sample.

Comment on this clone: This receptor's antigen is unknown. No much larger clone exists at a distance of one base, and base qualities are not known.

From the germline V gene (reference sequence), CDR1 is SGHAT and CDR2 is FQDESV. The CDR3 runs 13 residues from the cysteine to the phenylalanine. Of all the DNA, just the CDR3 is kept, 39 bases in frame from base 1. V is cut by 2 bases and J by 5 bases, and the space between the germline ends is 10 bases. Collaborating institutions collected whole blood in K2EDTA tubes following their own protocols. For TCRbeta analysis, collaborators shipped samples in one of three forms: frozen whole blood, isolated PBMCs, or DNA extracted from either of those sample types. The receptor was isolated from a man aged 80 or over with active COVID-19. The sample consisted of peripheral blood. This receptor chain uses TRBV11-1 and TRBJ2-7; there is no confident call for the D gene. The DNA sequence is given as TGTGCCAGCAGCTTACAAGCTACGGACGAGCAGTACTTC. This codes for CASSLQATDEQYF.